Following are 9 T cell receptor beta chains from one sample sequenced in a study of PD-1 blockade in classical Hodgkin lymphoma. The patients all showed relapse after autologous stem cell transplantation, while their brentuximab vedotin exposure varied. TCRdb's table, derived via immunoSEQ multiplex PCR, lists solely in-frame clones and lacks some. The profile shows 23,000 or so clones, roughly 80% of them singletons. The sequenced sample was peripheral blood mononuclear cells (PBMCs), obtained before the second cycle of nivolumab. These receptors came from a human donor with classical Hodgkin lymphoma.

About this clone itself: At one end the junction does not follow the germline gene, possibly because of a read error. This rearrangement joins TRBV5-8 to TRBJ2-6; the D gene could be TRBD1 or TRBD2 (5 bases each). The CDR3 loop spans 17 amino acids. Germline CDR1 SGHTS, CDR2 YDEGEE. The DNA of the CDR3 is TGCGCCAGCAGCCTATGGGACGTTGCCTCTGGGGCCAACGTCCTGACTTTC. It codes for CASSLWDVASGANVLTF.

The CDR3 sequence: CASSLARQGRNTEAFF. The CDR3 DNA is TGTGCCAGCAGCTTAGCCCGACAGGGGAGGAACACTGAAGCTTTCTTT. This chain joins TRBV7-9 and TRBJ1-1, with 8 bases aligning to TRBD1. V trimming: 0 bases; J trimming: 1 base; junction bases outside the gene matches: 4. Germline loops: CDR1 SEHNR, CDR2 FQNEAQ (reference sequence). The CDR3 is made up of 16 amino acids.

CDR3 in DNA: TGTGCCACCAGCAGAGATCCAAGGGGAGCCAAAAACATTCAGTACTTC. Translated, it gives CATSRDPRGAKNIQYF. The gene calls are TRBV15 and TRBJ2-4; weak D call: TRBD1 (5 bases). The CDR3 is 16 residues long. Trimming cost V 0 bases and J 0 bases, with 9 bases left between them. From germline, CDR1 is LNHNV and CDR2 YYDKDF (reference sequence).

The chain links TRBV28 to TRBJ2-7; a weak D match, TRBD2 (5 bases). Deletions cut 2 bases from V and 4 bases from J, with 12 bases between. Germline V gene data show CDR1 as MDHEN and CDR2 as SYDVKM. CDR3 length equals 14 residues. The CDR3 sequence: CASSLGESGYEQYF. In DNA form, the CDR3 reads TGTGCCAGCAGTTTAGGGGAATCGGGGTACGAGCAGTACTTC.

V is TRBV2 and J is TRBJ2-7; D possibly corresponds to TRBD2 (5 bases). From germline, CDR1 is SNHLY and CDR2 FYNNEI. This CDR3 has 13 amino acids. The germline V and J ends were trimmed by 6 bases and 5 bases, with 14 bases remaining between them. CDR3 sequence: CASSSRTQNEQYF. CDR3 coding DNA: TGTGCCAGCAGCTCCCGGACTCAGAACGAGCAGTACTTC.

This chain joins TRBV4-1 and TRBJ2-1; TRBD2 matches at 8 bases. The CDR3 is 14 residues long. After removal of 8 bases from V and 2 bases from J, the junction contained 5 bases not matched to a gene. From germline, CDR1 is MGHRA and CDR2 YSYEKL. CDR3 nucleotide sequence: TGCGCCAGCTCCGGGACTAGAGCCTACAATGAGCAGTTCTTC. Its protein is CASSGTRAYNEQFF.

The DNA for the CDR3 is TGTGCCAGCAGCTTGGACAGGATAGAAGCTTTCTTT. Its protein is CASSLDRIEAFF. The chain recombines TRBV5-6 with TRBJ1-1; TRBD1 is a possible D gene (5 bases). There are 12 residues in the CDR3. Trimming left V 0 bases short and J 8 bases short, with 8 bases between. Per the germline V gene, CDR1 is SGHDT and CDR2 is YYEEEE.

CDR3 DNA: TGTGCCAGCAGTACCACGCGGGCTAGCGGCGCCTACGAGCAGTACTTC. Translating it yields CASSTTRASGAYEQYF. The chain uses TRBV6-6 and TRBJ2-7; 7 bases map to TRBD2. V lost 5 bases, J lost 2 bases, and 12 bases stayed unmatched. CDR3 size: 16 residues. CDR1 is MNHNY, CDR2 SVGAGI, per germline (reference sequence).

J is TRBJ1-2 and V is TRBV12-5, with TRBD1 as a possible D gene (5 bases). This CDR3 contains 16 residues. The V end lost 2 bases, the J end lost 4 bases, and 17 bases lay between the germline ends. CDR1 and CDR2 (germline): LGHNT, FRNRAP. The CDR3 DNA follows: TGTGCTAGTGGTTTGAACGTGCAGGGAAAGACCTATGGCTACACCTTC. Its protein is CASGLNVQGKTYGYTF.